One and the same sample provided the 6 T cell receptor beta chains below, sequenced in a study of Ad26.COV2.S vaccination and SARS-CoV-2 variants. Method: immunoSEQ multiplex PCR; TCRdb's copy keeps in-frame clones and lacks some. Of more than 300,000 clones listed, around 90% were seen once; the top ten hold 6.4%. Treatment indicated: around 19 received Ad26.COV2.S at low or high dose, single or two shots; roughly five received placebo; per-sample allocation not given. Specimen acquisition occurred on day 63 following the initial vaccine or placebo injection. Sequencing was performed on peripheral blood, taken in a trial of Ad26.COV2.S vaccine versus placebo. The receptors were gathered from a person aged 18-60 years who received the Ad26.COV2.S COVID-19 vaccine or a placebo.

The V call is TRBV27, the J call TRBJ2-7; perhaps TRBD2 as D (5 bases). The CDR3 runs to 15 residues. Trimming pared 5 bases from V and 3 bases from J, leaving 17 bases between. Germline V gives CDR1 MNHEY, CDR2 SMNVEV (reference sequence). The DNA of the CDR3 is TGTGCCAGCAGTCCTGGATCGGGATGGGGCTACGAGCAGTACTTC. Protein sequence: CASSPGSGWGYEQYF.

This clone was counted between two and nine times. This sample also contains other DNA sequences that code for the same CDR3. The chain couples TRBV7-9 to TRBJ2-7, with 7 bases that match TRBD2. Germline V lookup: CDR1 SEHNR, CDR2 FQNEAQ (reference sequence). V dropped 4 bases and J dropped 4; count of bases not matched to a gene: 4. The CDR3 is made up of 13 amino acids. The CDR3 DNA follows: TGTGCCAGCAGCTCATCGGGAGGATACGAGCAGTACTTC. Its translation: CASSSSGGYEQYF.

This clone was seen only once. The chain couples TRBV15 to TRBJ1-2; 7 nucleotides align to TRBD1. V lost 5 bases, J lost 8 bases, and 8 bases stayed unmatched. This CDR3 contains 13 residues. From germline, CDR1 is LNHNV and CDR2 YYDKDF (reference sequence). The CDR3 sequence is CATSLTGAYGYTF. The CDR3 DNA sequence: TGTGCCACCAGCCTTACAGGGGCCTACGGCTACACCTTC.

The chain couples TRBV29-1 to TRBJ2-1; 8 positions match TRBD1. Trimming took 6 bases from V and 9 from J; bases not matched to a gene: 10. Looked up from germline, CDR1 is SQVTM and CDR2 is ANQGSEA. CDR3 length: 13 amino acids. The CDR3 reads CSVGQGRSLEQFF. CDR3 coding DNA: TGCAGCGTCGGACAGGGTCGGAGCCTTGAGCAGTTCTTC.

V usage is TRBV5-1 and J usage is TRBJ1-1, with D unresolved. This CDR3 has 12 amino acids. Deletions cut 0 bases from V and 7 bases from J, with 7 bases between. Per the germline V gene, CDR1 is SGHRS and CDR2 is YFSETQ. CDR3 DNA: TGCGCCAGCAGCTTGGACGGCGATGAAGCTTTCTTT. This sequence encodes CASSLDGDEAFF.

DNA for the CDR3: TGTGCCAGCAGTTTCATCGTTGGAGGGTTTGAGACCCAGTACTTC. This gives the protein CASSFIVGGFETQYF. This chain links TRBV27 with TRBJ2-5; D may be TRBD2 (6 bases). Germline CDR1 is MNHEY and CDR2 is SMNVEV (reference sequence). This CDR3 has 15 residues. The V gene lost 3 bases and the J gene lost 5 bases, with 16 bases spanning the gap.